A selection of T cell receptor beta chains follows, all from one sample in a study of T cell responses to AZD1222 COVID-19 vaccine. Sequencing was performed with immunoSEQ multiplex PCR; in TCRdb, only in-frame clones are kept and a portion is missing. In the table there are some 150,000 clones, 70% to 90% of which are singletons. The source was peripheral blood, collected 28 days after the second dose of the MenACWY control vaccine. The origin of the receptors is an adult who received the MenACWY meningococcal vaccine as a control. Both conserved end residues are part of each CDR3. A D gene is named only where the DNA matches it firmly. Size tells how often a clone was seen (once, few, many) or the class of an expanded clone, and some rows leave it out.

size,V,J,D,DNA,CDR3
.,TRBV19,TRBJ1-1,.,TGTGCCAGTAGTTCACAGGGTGGTCTGAACACTGAAGCTTTCTTT,CASSSQGGLNTEAFF
once,TRBV5-4,TRBJ1-2,TRBD1,TGTGCCAGCAGCTCCCCCGGACAGGGGGTCTATGGCTACACCTTC,CASSSPGQGVYGYTF
.,TRBV6-5,TRBJ2-3,.,TGTGCCAGCAGTTACTCCTTAAGGAGCACAGATACGCAGTATTTT,CASSYSLRSTDTQYF
.,TRBV11-3,TRBJ2-5,.,TGTGCCAGCAGCTTAGATTTGCGAGGAGAAGAGACCCAGTACTTC,CASSLDLRGEETQYF
.,TRBV6-4,TRBJ1-6,.,TGTGCCAGCATCGGGGGGCTGACCTATAATTCACCCCTCCACTTT,CASIGGLTYNSPLHF
once,TRBV5-1,TRBJ2-3,.,TGCGCCAGCACCCTGAAGCTGGGGGGGCCGAATACGCAGTATTTT,CASTLKLGGPNTQYF
once,TRBV19,TRBJ2-1,TRBD2,TGTGCCAGTAGTCTTGTAGCGGGGAGGTCGGATGAGCAGTTCTTC,CASSLVAGRSDEQFF
.,TRBV6-2/TRBV6-3,TRBJ2-2,TRBD1,TGTGCCAGCAGTTATAGGACAGGGGATTCCGGGGAGCTGTTTTTT,CASSYRTGDSGELFF
.,TRBV3-1/TRBV3-2,TRBJ1-6,.,TGTGCCAGCAGCCAATCACTGAGCTCCTATAATTCACCCCTCCACTTT,CASSQSLSSYNSPLHF
.,TRBV5-1,TRBJ1-2,.,TGCGCCAGCAGCGTCGGAGACAGGTTTTTTGGCTACACCTTC,CASSVGDRFFGYTF
.,TRBV27,TRBJ1-1,.,TGTGCCAGCACCGACTTCAGAGGCACTGAAGCTTTCTTT,CASTDFRGTEAFF
.,TRBV4-3,TRBJ1-4,.,TGCGCCAGCAGCCAAAGCCGACAGGACCTGAATGAAAAACTGTTTTTT,CASSQSRQDLNEKLFF
once,TRBV6-5,TRBJ1-5,.,TGTGCCAGCAATCAGAGGGGGGGCAATCAGCCCCAGCATTTT,CASNQRGGNQPQHF
few,TRBV9,TRBJ2-5,TRBD1,TGTGCCAGCAGCGTAGCTTTGACAGGGGAAGAGACCCAGTACTTC,CASSVALTGEETQYF
.,TRBV5-1,TRBJ1-2,.,TGCGCCAGCAGCTTTACAGCCCTAGATGGCTACACCTTC,CASSFTALDGYTF
.,TRBV6-2/TRBV6-3,TRBJ1-2,.,TGTGCCAGCAGTTCACCAGGGTGGAGTGGCTACACCTTC,CASSSPGWSGYTF
.,TRBV6-5,TRBJ1-4,.,TGTGCCAGCAGTTACTCGAATTCGCCCACTAATGAAAAACTGTTTTTT,CASSYSNSPTNEKLFF
once,TRBV27,TRBJ2-6,.,TGTGCCAGCAGTTTAATCGGGCACTCTGGGGCCAACGTCCTGACTTTC,CASSLIGHSGANVLTF
.,TRBV11-3,TRBJ2-7,.,TGTGCCAGCAGCCCCCGGGACAACTCCTACGAGCAGTACTTC,CASSPRDNSYEQYF
.,TRBV11-2,TRBJ2-3,.,TGTGCCAGCAGCCCAGCGGGCGGTCCCTCGGCAGATACGCAGTATTTT,CASSPAGGPSADTQYF
.,TRBV11-3,TRBJ2-3,.,TGTGCCAGCAGCTTAGGGACCGGAGGCACAGATACGCAGTATTTT,CASSLGTGGTDTQYF
once,TRBV2,TRBJ1-5,.,TGTGCCAGCAGTTTGAATCAGCCCCAGCATTTT,CASSLNQPQHF
.,TRBV27,TRBJ2-1,TRBD1,TGTGCCAGCAGGCTAGGGACAGGGTCCGGCAATGAGCAGTTCTTC,CASRLGTGSGNEQFF
.,TRBV19,TRBJ1-2,TRBD1,TGTGCCAGTAGTCCCGGGACAGTCTATGGCTACACCTTC,CASSPGTVYGYTF
.,TRBV11-3,TRBJ1-2,.,TGTGCCAGCAGCATCAATCAGCTAGACTATGGCTACACCTTC,CASSINQLDYGYTF
once,TRBV5-5,TRBJ2-7,.,TGTGCCAGCAGCTTGACAGGGTCGAACGAGCAGTACTTC,CASSLTGSNEQYF
.,TRBV19,TRBJ1-1,.,TGTGCCAGTAGGCGGCAAACGAACACTGAAGCTTTCTTT,CASRRQTNTEAFF
once,TRBV21-1,TRBJ2-4,.,TGTGCCAGCAGCAAAGCGCGGACGCCAAAATCCAAAAACATTCAGTACTTC,CASSKARTPKSKNIQYF
.,TRBV3-1/TRBV3-2,TRBJ2-7,TRBD2,TGTGCCAGCAGCCGAACGACTAGCGGGCCTCCCTACGAGCAGTACTTC,CASSRTTSGPPYEQYF
.,TRBV3-1/TRBV3-2,TRBJ2-2,TRBD2,TGTGCCAGCAGCCGGAAGACTAGCGGGAAGAACACCGGGGAGCTGTTTTTT,CASSRKTSGKNTGELFF
.,TRBV30,TRBJ1-6,.,TGTGCCCACGGGGAGGGCTCAAGGAATTCACCCCTCCACTTT,CAHGEGSRNSPLHF
.,TRBV7-9,TRBJ2-3,TRBD2,TGTGCCAGCAGTCTTTTAGCGGGAGGGCCGACAGATACGCAGTATTTT,CASSLLAGGPTDTQYF
.,TRBV21-1,TRBJ2-3,.,TGTGCCAGCAGCAAAGTAGACCTGATGGCAGATACGCAGTATTTT,CASSKVDLMADTQYF
once,TRBV4-3,TRBJ1-4,.,TGCGCCAGCAGCCAAGATTGGACAGTCTATGAAAAACTGTTTTTT,CASSQDWTVYEKLFF
.,TRBV5-1,TRBJ2-1,.,TGCGCCAGCAGCTCCCAGGGGCAACGGAATGAGCAGTTCTTC,CASSSQGQRNEQFF
.,TRBV2,TRBJ1-5,.,TGTGCCAGCAGTGAAGCTGCAGTCTATCAGCCCCAGCATTTT,CASSEAAVYQPQHF
.,TRBV15,TRBJ2-1,TRBD2,TGTGCCACCAGCAGAGGACTAGCGGGGGATGAGCAGTTCTTC,CATSRGLAGDEQFF
.,TRBV7-9,TRBJ1-2,.,TGTGCCAGCAGCTTAGCACCCAACTATGGCTACACCTTC,CASSLAPNYGYTF
.,TRBV28,TRBJ1-5,.,TGTGCCAGCAGTTTTGCCACGCTGAAAAATCAGCCCCAGCATTTT,CASSFATLKNQPQHF
.,TRBV24-1,TRBJ1-1,.,TGTGCCACCAGTGATTCTCGCCGGGGGCACACTGAAGCTTTCTTT,CATSDSRRGHTEAFF
.,TRBV19,TRBJ1-6,.,TGTGCCAGTAGTATTACAGGGCAATCACCCCTCCACTTT,CASSITGQSPLHF